This TCR beta chain was identified in a study of blood T cell repertoires in COVID-19. Across the study: The United States, Italy and Spain provided the acute and convalescent COVID-19 samples. PBMCs, B-cell-depleted T cells, or T cells provided the cDNA or gDNA that made up the material.

Original processing methods: Amplification from reference gene primers served as the basis for estimated nucleated cell counts. The protocol was immunoSEQ multiplex PCR, while the TCRdb copy is restricted to in-frame clones and leaves out a portion. V and J calls and clone size are those listed in that table; D and trimming were worked out from the DNA. The sample lists over 150,000 clones, roughly 91% occurring once. Sequencing was performed on peripheral blood. This TCR derives from a middle-aged man who had recovered from COVID-19.

The CDR3 DNA reads as TGTGCCAGCAGTTTATCTAGCGGGGGACCCACAGATACGCAGTATTTT. This encodes CASSLSSGGPTDTQYF. The chain links TRBV27 to TRBJ2-3; TRBD2 aligns across 9 bases. Germline CDR1 MNHEY, CDR2 SMNVEV (reference sequence). V was pared by 0 bases and J by 2 bases, with 3 bases of the junction left unmatched. This CDR3 has 16 residues.